This TCR beta chain is from a study of T cell responses to AZD1222 COVID-19 vaccine. Whole-study results and caveats: Donors, mostly white British, included more females; clonal diversity was possibly underestimated.

The germline V and J ends were trimmed by 6 bases and 2 bases, with 11 bases remaining between them. CDR1 MDHEN and CDR2 SYDVKM come from the germline V gene. The CDR3 covers 14 residues. This clone has a single count. The target antigen is unknown. Clones were sequenced by immunoSEQ multiplex PCR, and TCRdb holds only the in-frame ones, with some missing. Of roughly 110,000 clones in the sample, about 90% are singletons; the top ten hold about 6.8%. This TCR came from an adult who received the AZD1222 COVID-19 vaccine. The J gene is TRBJ1-5, the V gene TRBV28; no firm D call. Sequenced here: peripheral blood, sampled 28 days after the second AZD1222 dose. CDR3 DNA: TGTGCCAGCAGCCCTGACACCGGCAATCAGCCCCAGCATTTT. Encoded protein: CASSPDTGNQPQHF.